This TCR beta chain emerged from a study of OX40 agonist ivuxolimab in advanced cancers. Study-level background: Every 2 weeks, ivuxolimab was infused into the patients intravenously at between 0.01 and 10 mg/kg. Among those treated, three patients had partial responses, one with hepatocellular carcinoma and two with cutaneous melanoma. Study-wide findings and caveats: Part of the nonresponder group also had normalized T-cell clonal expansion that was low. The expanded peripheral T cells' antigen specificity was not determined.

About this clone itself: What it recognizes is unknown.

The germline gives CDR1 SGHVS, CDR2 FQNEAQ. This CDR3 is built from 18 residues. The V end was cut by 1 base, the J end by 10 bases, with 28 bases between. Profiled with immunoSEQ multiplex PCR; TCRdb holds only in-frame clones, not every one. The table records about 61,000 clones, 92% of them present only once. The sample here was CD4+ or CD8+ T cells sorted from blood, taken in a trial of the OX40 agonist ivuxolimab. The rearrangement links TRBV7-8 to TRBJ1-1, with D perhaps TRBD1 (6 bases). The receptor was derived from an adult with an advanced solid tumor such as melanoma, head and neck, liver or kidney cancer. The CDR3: CASSLDSVVVRTGPRAFF. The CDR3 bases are TGTGCCAGCAGCTTAGACTCGGTCGTGGTTCGAACAGGGCCCAGAGCTTTCTTT.